This T cell receptor beta chain is drawn from a study of cytomegalovirus exposure and HLA in healthy donors. Study-wide results and limits: Later, an analysis showed that TCR beta chains associated with HLA were more clonally expanded than others that were equally common. Among TCR sequences, most were rare, though some public TCRs appeared in many donors.

With 60 Vbeta and 13 Jbeta primers, the PCR was carried out. TCRdb's table, derived via immunoSEQ multiplex PCR, lists solely in-frame clones and lacks some. This table holds approximately 190,000 clones, around 83% found once. From germline, CDR1 is PRHDT and CDR2 FYEKMQ (reference sequence). The V segment lost 4 bases and the J segment 4 bases; nucleotides outside the gene matches: 7. CDR3 length: 15 amino acids. As to this clone: Its cognate antigen is unknown.

The chain combines TRBV13 with TRBJ2-1; TRBD1 aligns across 7 bases. This TCR was recovered from a woman in her late teens or twenties in good health and CMV-seronegative. Source material: PBMCs. CDR3 sequence (DNA): TGTGCCAGCAGCTCACAACCAGGGGGATACAATGAGCAGTTCTTC. This gives the protein CASSSQPGGYNEQFF.